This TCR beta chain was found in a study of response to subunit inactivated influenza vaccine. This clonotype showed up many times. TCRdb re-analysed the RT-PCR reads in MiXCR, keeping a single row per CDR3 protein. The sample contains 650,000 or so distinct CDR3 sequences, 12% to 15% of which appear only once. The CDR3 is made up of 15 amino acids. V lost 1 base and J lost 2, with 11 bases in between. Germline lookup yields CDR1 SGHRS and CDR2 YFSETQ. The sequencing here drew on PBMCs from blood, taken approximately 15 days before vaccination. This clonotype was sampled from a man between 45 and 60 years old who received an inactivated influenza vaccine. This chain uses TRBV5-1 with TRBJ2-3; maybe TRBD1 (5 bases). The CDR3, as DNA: TGCGCCAGCAGCTTGTCAGGGCTCCTCACAGATACGCAGTATTTT. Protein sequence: CASSLSGLLTDTQYF.